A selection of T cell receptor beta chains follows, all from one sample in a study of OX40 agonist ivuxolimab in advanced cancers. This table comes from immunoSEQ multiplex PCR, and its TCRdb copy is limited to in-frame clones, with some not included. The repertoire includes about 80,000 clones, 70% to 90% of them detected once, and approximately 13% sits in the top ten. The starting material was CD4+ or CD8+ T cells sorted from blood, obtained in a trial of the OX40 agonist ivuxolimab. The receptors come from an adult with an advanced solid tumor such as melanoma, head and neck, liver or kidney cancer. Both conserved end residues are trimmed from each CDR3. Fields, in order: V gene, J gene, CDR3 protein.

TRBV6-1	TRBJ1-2	ASSTPGTVYSYT
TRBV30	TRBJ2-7	AWRRSVSYEQY
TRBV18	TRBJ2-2	ASSPRTLQNTGELF
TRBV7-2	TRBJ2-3	ASSRSGGQDTQY
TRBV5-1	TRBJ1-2	ASSPAGQGYFADGYT
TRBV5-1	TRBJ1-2	ASDRDGASDGYT
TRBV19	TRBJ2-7	ASSAGTSYEQY
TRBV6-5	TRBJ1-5	ASSGRRQQPQH
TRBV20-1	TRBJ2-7	SARDLPYQY
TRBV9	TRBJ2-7	ASSAASGAAYEQY
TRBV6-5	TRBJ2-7	ASSSGLAGYEQY
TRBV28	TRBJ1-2	ASSLWTGSGYT
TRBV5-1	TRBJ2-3	ASSFRDVTDTQY
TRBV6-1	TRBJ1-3	ASSERQGRGSGNTIY
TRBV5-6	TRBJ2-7	ASSRVWQLYEQY
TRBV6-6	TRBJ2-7	ASSYLGQPNEQY
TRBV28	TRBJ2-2	ASITGVSNTGELF
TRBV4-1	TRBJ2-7	ASSQGRLAGGYEQY
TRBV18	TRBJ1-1	ASSPLGGEAF
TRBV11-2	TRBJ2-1	ASSLAGDEQF
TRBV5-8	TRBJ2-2	ASSDPRRELF
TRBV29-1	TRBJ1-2	SVEMTGGLNYGYT
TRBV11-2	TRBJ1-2	ASSLDPGGRYGYT
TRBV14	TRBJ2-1	ASSQAQGHPRNEQF
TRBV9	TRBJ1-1	ASSVGTTDTEAF
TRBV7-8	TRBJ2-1	ASRIAGGPGYNEQF
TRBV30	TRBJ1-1	AWRVSWAEAF
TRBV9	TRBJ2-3	ASSLQGSTQY
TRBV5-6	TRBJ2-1	ASSPRRGGEQF
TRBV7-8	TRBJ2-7	ASSRTGTGAYEQY
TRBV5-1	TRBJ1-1	ASSLAGTTEAF
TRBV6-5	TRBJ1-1	ASSYSGTGDTEAF
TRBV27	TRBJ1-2	ASSRGREGNYGYT
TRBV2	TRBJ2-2	ASSPSSGNTGELF
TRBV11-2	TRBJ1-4	ASSPPGQGTNEKLF